This T cell receptor beta chain was sequenced during a study of OX40 agonist ivuxolimab in advanced cancers. Regarding the research as a whole: Ivuxolimab was an agonistic, fully human IgG2 monoclonal antibody directed against OX40 (CD134), a costimulatory receptor. Partial responses were achieved by three dose-escalation patients, of whom one had hepatocellular carcinoma and two had cutaneous melanoma. Peripheral TCRbeta sequencing aimed to test whether ivuxolimab altered TCR sequence diversity and caused clonal T-cell expansion. The paper describes the monotherapy dose-escalation part (N of about 55 patients) of the phase I trial of ivuxolimab. Intravenous ivuxolimab was administered to patients every 2 weeks at six dose levels: 0.01, 0.1, 0.3, 1.5, 3 and 10 mg/kg. Of the roughly 50 dose-escalation patients, hepatocellular carcinoma was present in some 19, melanoma in roughly 15, renal cell carcinoma in 9 and head and neck cancer in 9. A male proportion of 82.7% and a mean age of approximately 60 years, ranging from 23 to 79, were recorded for the dose-escalation cohort. Patients were allowed to have had prior anti-PD-1, anti-PD-L1 or anti-CTLA-4 therapy, and 40% of the dose-escalation patients had previously received checkpoint inhibitors.

Study-wide findings and limitations: At doses from 0.1 to 3.0 mg/kg, clonal expansion was seen in both CD4+ and CD8+ blood T cells between baseline and week 6. In the 0.1-3.0 mg/kg groups, partial responders were among the patients with the lowest normalized peripheral clonal expansion, particularly in CD8+ T cells. Low levels of normalized T-cell clonal expansion were also shown by some nonresponding patients. The antigen specificity of the peripheral T cells that underwent clonal expansion was not determined. After ivuxolimab, expanded clones were on average more numerous among CD8+ T cells than among CD4+ T cells.

Note on this clone: Its antigen has not been determined. No much larger clone exists at a distance of one base, and base qualities are not known.

Taken from the germline V gene, the CDR1 and CDR2 loops are MDHEN and SYDVKM. There are 16 amino acids in the CDR3, from cysteine to phenylalanine inclusive. Left in the record is the CDR3 DNA by itself, 48 bases read in frame from the first base. V loses 2 bases, J loses 8 bases, and the germline ends lie 21 bases apart. To sequence the TCRbeta CDR3 region, genomic DNA was isolated from the sorted cells. The immunoSEQ Assay was used to sequence the TCRbeta CDR3 regions. TCRdb stores this immuneACCESS table with in-frame sequences only. Part of the clones is absent; in the studies checked, under half of the shortfall reflects unresolved V genes, and no reason is known for the rest. For this sample there are some 83,000 clones; less than 95% appear just once. The top ten hold under 9.5% of the sample. Patients with a history of autoimmune disease or receiving systemic immunosuppression were excluded from the trial. Peripheral blood for TCR sequencing was collected from all dose cohorts at baseline, on cycle 4 day 1, and on cycle 7 day 1. Samples came from an open-label, multicenter, first-in-human phase I dose-escalation trial of ivuxolimab. Adults with locally advanced or metastatic head and neck squamous cell, hepatocellular, melanoma or renal cell carcinoma were enrolled in the trial. Before TCR sequencing, CD4+ T cells and CD8+ T cells were sorted from peripheral blood as separate populations.

The chain was built from TRBV28 and TRBJ1-2; TRBD1 could be the D gene, as 5 bases match. This clonotype was sampled from an adult with an advanced solid tumor such as melanoma, head and neck, liver or kidney cancer. This sample comprised CD4+ or CD8+ T cells sorted from blood, obtained in a trial of the OX40 agonist ivuxolimab. CDR3 region: CASSLRQFLPLVGYTF. At the DNA level, the sequence is TGTGCCAGCAGTTTAAGACAGTTCCTGCCCCTCGTCGGCTACACCTTC.